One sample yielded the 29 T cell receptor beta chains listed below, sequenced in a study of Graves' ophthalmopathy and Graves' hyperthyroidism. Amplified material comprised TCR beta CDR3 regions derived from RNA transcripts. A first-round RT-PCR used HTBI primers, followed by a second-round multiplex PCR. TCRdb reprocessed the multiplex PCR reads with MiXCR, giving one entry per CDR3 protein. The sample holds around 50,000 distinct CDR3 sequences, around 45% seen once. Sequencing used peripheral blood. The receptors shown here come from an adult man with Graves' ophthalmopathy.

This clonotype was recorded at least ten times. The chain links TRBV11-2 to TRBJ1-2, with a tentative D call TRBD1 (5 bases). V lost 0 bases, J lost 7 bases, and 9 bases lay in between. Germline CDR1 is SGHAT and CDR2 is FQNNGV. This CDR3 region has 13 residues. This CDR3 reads CASSLDRGSGYTF. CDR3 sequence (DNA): TGTGCCAGCAGCTTAGACCGGGGCAGTGGCTACACCTTC.

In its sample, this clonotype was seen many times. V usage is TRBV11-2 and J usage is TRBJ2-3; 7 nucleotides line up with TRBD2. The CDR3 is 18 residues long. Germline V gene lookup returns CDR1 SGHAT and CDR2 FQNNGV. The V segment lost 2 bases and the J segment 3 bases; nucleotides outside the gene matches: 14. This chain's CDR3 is CASSLIGTAGIRTDTQYF. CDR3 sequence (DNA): TGTGCCAGCAGCTTAATAGGTACAGCGGGAATTAGAACAGATACGCAGTATTTT.

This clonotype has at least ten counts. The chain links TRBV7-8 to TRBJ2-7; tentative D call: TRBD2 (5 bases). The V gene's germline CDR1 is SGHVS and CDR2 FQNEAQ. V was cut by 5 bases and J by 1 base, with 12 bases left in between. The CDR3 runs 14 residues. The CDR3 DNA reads TGTGCCAGCAGCCAATCCCGGGATTCCTACGAGCAGTACTTC. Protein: CASSQSRDSYEQYF.

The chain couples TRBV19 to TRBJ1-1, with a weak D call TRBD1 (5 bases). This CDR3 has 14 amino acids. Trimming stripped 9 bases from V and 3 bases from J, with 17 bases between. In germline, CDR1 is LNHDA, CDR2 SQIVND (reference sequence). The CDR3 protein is CASGTGTPDTEAFF. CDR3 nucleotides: TGTGCCAGCGGAACCGGGACCCCCGACACTGAAGCTTTCTTT.

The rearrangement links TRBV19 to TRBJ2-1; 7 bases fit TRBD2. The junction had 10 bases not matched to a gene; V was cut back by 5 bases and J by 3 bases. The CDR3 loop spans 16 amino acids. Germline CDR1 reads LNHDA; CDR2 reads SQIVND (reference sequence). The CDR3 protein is CASSSLTSFLYNEQFF. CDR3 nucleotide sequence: TGTGCCAGTAGTTCCCTGACTAGCTTTCTCTACAATGAGCAGTTCTTC.

The CDR3 reads CASSRQPNRRDGGGYTF. The DNA of the CDR3 is TGTGCCAGCAGCCGGCAACCCAACCGGCGGGATGGGGGGGGCTACACCTTC. The J gene is TRBJ1-2, the V gene TRBV9; weak D call: TRBD1 (5 bases). The CDR3 spans 17 residues. Germline values: CDR1 SGDLS, CDR2 YYNGEE. V was pared by 4 bases and J by 8 bases, with 27 bases between.

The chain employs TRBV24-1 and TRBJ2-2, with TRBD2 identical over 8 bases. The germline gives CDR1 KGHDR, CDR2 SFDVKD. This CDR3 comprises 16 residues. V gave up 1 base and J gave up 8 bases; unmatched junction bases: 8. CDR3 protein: CATSDFGGVDEGELFF. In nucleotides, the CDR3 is TGTGCCACCAGTGATTTCGGGGGGGTGGACGAAGGGGAGCTGTTTTTT.

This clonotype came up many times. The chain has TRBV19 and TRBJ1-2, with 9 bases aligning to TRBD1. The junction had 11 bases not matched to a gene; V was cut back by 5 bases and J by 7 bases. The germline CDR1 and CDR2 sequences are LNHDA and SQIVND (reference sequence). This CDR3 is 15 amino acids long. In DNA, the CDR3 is TGTGCCAGTAGTGACCCCTGGGACAGGGCTGTTGGCTACACCTTC. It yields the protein CASSDPWDRAVGYTF.

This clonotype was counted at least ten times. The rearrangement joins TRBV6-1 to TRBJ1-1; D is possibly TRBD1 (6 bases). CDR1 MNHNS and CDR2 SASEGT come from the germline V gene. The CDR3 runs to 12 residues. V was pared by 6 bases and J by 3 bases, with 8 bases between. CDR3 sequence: CASSRGDTEAFF. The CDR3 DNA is TGTGCCAGCAGCAGGGGAGACACTGAAGCTTTCTTT.

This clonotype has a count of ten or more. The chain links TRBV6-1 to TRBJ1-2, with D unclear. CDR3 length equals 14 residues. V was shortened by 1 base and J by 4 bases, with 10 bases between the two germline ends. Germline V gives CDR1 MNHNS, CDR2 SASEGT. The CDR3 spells CASSEGLETYGYTF. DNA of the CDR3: TGTGCCAGCAGTGAAGGCTTGGAGACCTATGGCTACACCTTC.

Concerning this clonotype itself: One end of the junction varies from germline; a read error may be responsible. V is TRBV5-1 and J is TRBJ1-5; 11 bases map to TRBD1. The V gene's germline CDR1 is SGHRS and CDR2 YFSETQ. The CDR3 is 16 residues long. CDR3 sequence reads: CASSLAGQGGNQPQHF. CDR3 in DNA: TGCGCTAGCAGCTTGGCGGGACAGGGGGGCAATCAGCCCCAGCATTTT.

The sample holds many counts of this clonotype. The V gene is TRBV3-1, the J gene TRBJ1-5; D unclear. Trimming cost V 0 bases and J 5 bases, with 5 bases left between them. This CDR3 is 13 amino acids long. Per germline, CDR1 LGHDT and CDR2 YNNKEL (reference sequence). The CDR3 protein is CASSQEADQPQHF. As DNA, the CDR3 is TGTGCCAGCAGCCAAGAAGCAGATCAGCCCCAGCATTTT.

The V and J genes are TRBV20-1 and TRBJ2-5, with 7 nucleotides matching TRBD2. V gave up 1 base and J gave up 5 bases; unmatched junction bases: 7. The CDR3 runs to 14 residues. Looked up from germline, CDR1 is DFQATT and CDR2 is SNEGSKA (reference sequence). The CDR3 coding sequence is TGCAGTGCTAGAGTTCCTAGCGGTCGGGAGACCCAGTACTTC. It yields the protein CSARVPSGRETQYF.

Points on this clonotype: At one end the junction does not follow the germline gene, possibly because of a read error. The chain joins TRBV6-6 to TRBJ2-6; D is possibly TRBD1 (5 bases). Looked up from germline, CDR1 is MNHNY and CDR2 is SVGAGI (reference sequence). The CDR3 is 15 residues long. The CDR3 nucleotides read TGTGCCAGCAGTGACTTATTGGGGCTACCGAACACTGAAGCTTTC. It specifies CASSDLLGLPNTEAF.

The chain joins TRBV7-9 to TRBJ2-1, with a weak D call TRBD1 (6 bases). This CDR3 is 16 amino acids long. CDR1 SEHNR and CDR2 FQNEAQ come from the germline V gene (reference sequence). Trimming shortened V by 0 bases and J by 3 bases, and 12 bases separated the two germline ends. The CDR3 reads CASSLARDTDYNEQFF. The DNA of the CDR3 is TGTGCCAGCAGCTTAGCGAGGGACACTGACTACAATGAGCAGTTCTTC. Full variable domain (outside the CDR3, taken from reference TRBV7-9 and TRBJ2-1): DTGVSQNPRHKITKRGQNVTFRCDPISEHNRLYWYRQTLGQGPEFLTYFQNEAQLEKSRLLSDRFSAERPKGSFSTLEIQRTEQGDSAMYLCASSLARDTDYNEQFFGPGTRLTVL.

DNA for the CDR3: TGTGCCACCACCCCCCGGGTCGCAGCAGATACGCAGTATTTT. Residues: CATTPRVAADTQYF. The chain is built from TRBV15 and TRBJ2-3; D call uncertain. Trimming pared 7 bases from V and 4 bases from J, leaving 15 bases between. Germline loops: CDR1 LNHNV, CDR2 YYDKDF (reference sequence). This CDR3 is built from 14 residues.

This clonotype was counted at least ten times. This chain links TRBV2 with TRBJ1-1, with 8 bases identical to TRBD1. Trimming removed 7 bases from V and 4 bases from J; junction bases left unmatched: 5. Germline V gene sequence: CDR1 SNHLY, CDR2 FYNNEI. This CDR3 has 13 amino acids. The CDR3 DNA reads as TGTGCCAGCAACCTACAGGGGGGCACTGAAGCTTTCTTT. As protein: CASNLQGGTEAFF.

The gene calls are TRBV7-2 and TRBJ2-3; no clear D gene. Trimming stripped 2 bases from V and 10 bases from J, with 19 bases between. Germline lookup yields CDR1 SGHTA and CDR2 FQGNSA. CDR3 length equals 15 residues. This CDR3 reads CASSLLALIPSAQYF. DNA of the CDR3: TGTGCCAGCAGCTTATTAGCCCTGATCCCCAGCGCGCAGTATTTT.

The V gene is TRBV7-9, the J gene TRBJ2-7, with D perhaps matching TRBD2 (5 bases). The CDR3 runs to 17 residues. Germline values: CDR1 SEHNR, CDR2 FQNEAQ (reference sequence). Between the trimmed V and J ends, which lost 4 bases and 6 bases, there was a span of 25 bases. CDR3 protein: CASSSSYGPGMAGEQYF. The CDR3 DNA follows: TGTGCCAGCAGCTCGTCGTACGGGCCTGGGATGGCGGGCGAGCAGTACTTC.

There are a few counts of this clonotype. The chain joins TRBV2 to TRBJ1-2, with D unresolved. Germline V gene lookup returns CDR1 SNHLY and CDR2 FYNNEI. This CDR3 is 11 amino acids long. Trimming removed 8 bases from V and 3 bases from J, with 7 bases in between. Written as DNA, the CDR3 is TGTGCCAGCGGGGTCGACTATGGCTACACCTTC. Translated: CASGVDYGYTF.

CDR3 bases: TGTGCCAGCAGCCGTGGACAGGGCGAAACCTACGAGCAGTACTTC. Encoded protein: CASSRGQGETYEQYF. This sequence joins TRBV7-9 and TRBJ2-7; 8 bases fit TRBD1. V was pared by 5 bases and J by 2 bases, with 8 bases of the junction left unmatched. Germline V gives CDR1 SEHNR, CDR2 FQNEAQ (reference sequence). This CDR3 spans 15 amino acids.

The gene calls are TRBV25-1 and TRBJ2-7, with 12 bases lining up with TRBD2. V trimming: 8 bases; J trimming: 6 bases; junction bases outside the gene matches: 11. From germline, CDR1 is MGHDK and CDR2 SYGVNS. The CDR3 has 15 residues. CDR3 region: CASGKMTSGGGEQYF. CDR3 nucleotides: TGTGCCAGCGGGAAAATGACTAGCGGGGGAGGCGAGCAGTACTTC.

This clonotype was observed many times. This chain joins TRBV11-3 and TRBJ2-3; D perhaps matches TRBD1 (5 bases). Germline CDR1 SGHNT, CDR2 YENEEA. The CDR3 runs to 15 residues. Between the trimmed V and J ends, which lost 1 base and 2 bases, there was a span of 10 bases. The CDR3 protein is CASSLGGAYTDTQYF. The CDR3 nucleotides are TGTGCCAGCAGCTTAGGGGGCGCCTACACAGATACGCAGTATTTT.

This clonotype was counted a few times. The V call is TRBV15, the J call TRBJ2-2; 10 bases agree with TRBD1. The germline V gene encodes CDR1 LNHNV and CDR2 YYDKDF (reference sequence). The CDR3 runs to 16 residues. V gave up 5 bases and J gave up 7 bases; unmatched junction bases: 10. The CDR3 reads CATSGGTGAFIGELFF. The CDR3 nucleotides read TGTGCCACCAGCGGGGGGACAGGGGCGTTTATCGGGGAGCTGTTTTTT.

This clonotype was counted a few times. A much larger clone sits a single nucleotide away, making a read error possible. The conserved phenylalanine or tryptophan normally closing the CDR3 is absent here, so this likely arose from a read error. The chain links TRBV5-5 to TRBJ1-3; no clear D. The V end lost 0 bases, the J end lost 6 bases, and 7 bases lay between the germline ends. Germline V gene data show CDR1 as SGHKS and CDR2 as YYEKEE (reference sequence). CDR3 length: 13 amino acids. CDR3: CASSLELENTIYL. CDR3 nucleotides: TGTGCCAGCAGCTTGGAACTGGAAAACACCATATATCTT.

CDR3 loop: CASSAGTANEKLFF. For the CDR3, the DNA is TGCGCCAGCAGCGCCGGGACAGCTAATGAAAAACTGTTTTTT. V gene TRBV5-1 combines with J gene TRBJ1-4; 7 bases line up with TRBD1. From germline, CDR1 is SGHRS and CDR2 YFSETQ. Trimming removed 4 bases from V and 3 bases from J; junction bases left unmatched: 3. The CDR3 consists of 14 residues.

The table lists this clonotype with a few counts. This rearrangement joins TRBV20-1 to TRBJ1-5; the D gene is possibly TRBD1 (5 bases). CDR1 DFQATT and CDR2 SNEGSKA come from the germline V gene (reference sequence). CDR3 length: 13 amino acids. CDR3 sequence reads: CSLTEDGNQPQHF. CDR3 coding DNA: TGCAGCCTGACAGAGGATGGCAATCAGCCCCAGCATTTT.

The CDR3 sequence is CASSMKGGNPNEQFF. Here the CDR3 DNA reads TGTGCCAGTAGTATGAAGGGGGGGAACCCCAATGAGCAGTTCTTC. V is TRBV19 and J is TRBJ2-1; maybe TRBD2 (7 bases). CDR1 and CDR2 from the germline V gene are LNHDA and SQIVND (reference sequence). Between the trimmed V and J ends, which lost 3 bases and 6 bases, there was a span of 15 bases. The CDR3 is 15 amino acids.

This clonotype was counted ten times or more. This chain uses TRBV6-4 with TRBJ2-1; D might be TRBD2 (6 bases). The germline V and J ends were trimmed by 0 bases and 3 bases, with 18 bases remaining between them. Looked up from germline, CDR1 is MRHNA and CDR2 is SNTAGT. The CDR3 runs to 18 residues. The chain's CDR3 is CASSDSLNVGGGYNEQFF. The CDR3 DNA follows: TGTGCCAGCAGTGACTCTCTTAACGTGGGGGGTGGCTACAATGAGCAGTTCTTC.